Below are 8 T cell receptor beta chains sequenced from a single sample in a study of cytomegalovirus exposure and HLA in healthy donors. In the PCR, 60 Vbeta and 13 Jbeta primers were used. Assay used: immunoSEQ multiplex PCR; TCRdb lists only in-frame clones, some missing. Of fewer than 250,000 clones listed, 60% to 80% are singletons. The source material was PBMCs. These TCRs come from a man aged 18-30 years in good health and CMV-seronegative.

The chain recombines TRBV5-8 with TRBJ1-6; D unresolved. V lost 0 bases and J 10 bases, leaving 11 bases between the germline ends. The CDR3 extends over 14 amino acids. CDR1 is SGHTS and CDR2 is YDEGEE in the germline V gene. CDR3 sequence (DNA): TGTGCCAGCAGCTTGGGCGGGATGGGGTCACCCCTCCACTTT. Amino acids: CASSLGGMGSPLHF. The complete variable domain, with remaining parts taken from reference TRBV5-8 and TRBJ1-6, reads EAGVTQSPTHLIKTRGQQATLRCSPISGHTSVYWYQQALGLGLQFLLWYDEGEERNRGNFPPRFSGRQFPNYSSELNVNALELEDSALYLCASSLGGMGSPLHFGNGTRLTVT.

The V call is TRBV6-1, the J call TRBJ2-7; 9 positions match TRBD1. J was trimmed by 6 bases and V by 7 bases; bases with no gene match: 7. The CDR3 has 13 amino acids. CDR1 is MNHNS, CDR2 SASEGT, per germline. Written as DNA, the CDR3 is TGTGCCAGCAAGAGGACAGGGGCAAGCGAGCAGTACTTC. Its translation is CASKRTGASEQYF.

This CDR3 reads CASSKTGFGNEQYF. The CDR3 DNA reads as TGTGCCAGCAGCAAGACAGGGTTTGGGAACGAGCAGTACTTC. The V gene is TRBV7-9, the J gene TRBJ2-7; 7 bases align to TRBD1. The V segment lost 5 bases and the J segment 5 bases; nucleotides outside the gene matches: 9. This CDR3 has 14 amino acids. Germline values: CDR1 SEHNR, CDR2 FQNEAQ (reference sequence).

The gene calls are TRBV30 and TRBJ2-1; D ambiguous. This CDR3 contains 14 residues. In germline, CDR1 is GTSNPN, CDR2 SVGIG (reference sequence). The V and J ends lost 0 bases and 3 bases respectively, with 9 bases between them. CDR3 protein: CAWSVGGDYNEQFF. CDR3 nucleotides: TGTGCCTGGAGTGTAGGCGGAGACTACAATGAGCAGTTCTTC.

This sequence joins TRBV4-2 and TRBJ1-4; 11 bases align to TRBD1. V trimming: 2 bases; J trimming: 4 bases; junction bases outside the gene matches: 6. The CDR3 contains 17 residues. Per the germline V gene, CDR1 is LGHNA and CDR2 is YNFKEQ. CDR3 nucleotides: TGTGCCAGCAGCCAAACCGGACAGGGGGCCCTTAATGAAAAACTGTTTTTT. Protein sequence: CASSQTGQGALNEKLFF.

The V call is TRBV4-3, the J call TRBJ2-3; D is perhaps TRBD2 (5 bases). The V gene lost 0 bases and the J gene lost 0 bases, with 10 bases spanning the gap. The germline V gene encodes CDR1 LGHNA and CDR2 YSLEER. The CDR3 runs to 16 residues. CDR3 coding DNA: TGCGCCAGCAGCCAAGAGACGGGAATCAGCACAGATACGCAGTATTTT. Protein sequence: CASSQETGISTDTQYF.

V usage is TRBV6-5 and J usage is TRBJ2-1, with D uncertain. This CDR3 has 14 residues. Trimming removed 4 bases at V and 1 base at J, with 8 bases between. The V gene's germline CDR1 is MNHEY and CDR2 SVGAGI. The CDR3 DNA reads TGTGCCAGCAGTTTTAGTGCTTCCTACAATGAGCAGTTCTTC. It is translated as CASSFSASYNEQFF.

This chain uses TRBV19 with TRBJ2-5, with TRBD2 matching over 13 bases. In germline, CDR1 is LNHDA, CDR2 SQIVND (reference sequence). Unmatched junction bases numbered 11, after V lost 3 bases and J lost 7 bases. The CDR3 is 17 residues long. Here the CDR3 reads CASSMPPGLAGRGTQYF. CDR3 nucleotide sequence: TGTGCCAGTAGTATGCCCCCGGGACTAGCGGGACGTGGGACCCAGTACTTC.